This TCR beta chain was found in a study of cytomegalovirus exposure and HLA in healthy donors. Study overall: Roughly 80 million unique TCRs from HLA-typed donors were held in an early data release.

Both 60 Vbeta primers and 13 Jbeta primers went into the PCR. TCRdb's table, derived via immunoSEQ multiplex PCR, lists solely in-frame clones and lacks some. Of about 160,000 clones listed, around 64% were seen once; the top ten hold more than 2.5%. Findings and caveats of the study: CMV serostatus was the only recorded immune exposure for donors.

The sample holds a few counts of this clone. Its cognate antigen is unknown. V gave up 4 bases and J gave up 5 bases, with 6 bases separating them. There are 11 residues in the CDR3. Per germline, CDR1 SQVTM and CDR2 ANQGSEA. The chain couples TRBV29-1 to TRBJ2-1; the D is unclear. The origin of this receptor is a woman in her 30s in good health and CMV-seronegative. The material sequenced was PBMCs. In nucleotides, the CDR3 is TGCAGCGTTGTTTATGACAATGAGCAGTTCTTC. Its translation: CSVVYDNEQFF.